This is a list of T cell receptor beta chains from one sample in a study of T cells in Graves' hyperthyroidism and ophthalmopathy. TCRdb called the multiplex PCR reads again in MiXCR, with one record for every CDR3 protein. The sample has about 480,000 distinct CDR3 sequences, about 15% seen once. The sequenced sample consisted of blood. The receptors derive from a woman aged 18-30 years with Graves' hyperthyroidism. CDR3s include the opening cysteine and the closing phenylalanine or tryptophan. The D gene is left open where the match is weak. Expanded clones are given a class, and other clones once, few, many or no size at all.

J gene: TRBJ1-1; D gene: -; V gene: TRBV29-1; clone size: many; CDR3 protein: CSVSDPWAEAFF; CDR3 DNA: TGCAGCGTTTCGGACCCCTGGGCTGAAGCTTTCTTT
J gene: TRBJ2-5; D gene: TRBD2; V gene: TRBV9; clone size: -; CDR3 protein: CASSDGGLAGGRETQYF; CDR3 DNA: TGTGCCAGCAGCGATGGGGGACTAGCGGGAGGTCGAGAGACCCAGTACTTC
J gene: TRBJ1-5; D gene: -; V gene: TRBV11-2; clone size: many; CDR3 protein: CASSPYSNQPQHF; CDR3 DNA: TGTGCCAGCAGCCCTTATAGCAATCAGCCCCAGCATTTT
J gene: TRBJ2-7; D gene: TRBD2; V gene: TRBV5-1; clone size: many; CDR3 protein: CASSYSGRDDEQYF; CDR3 DNA: TGCGCCAGCAGCTATAGCGGGAGGGATGACGAGCAGTACTTC
J gene: TRBJ2-2; D gene: TRBD2; V gene: TRBV6-4; clone size: many; CDR3 protein: CASSEVAGVFRTGELFF; CDR3 DNA: TGTGCCAGCAGTGAAGTGGCGGGAGTTTTTCGGACCGGGGAGCTGTTTTTT
J gene: TRBJ1-6; D gene: -; V gene: TRBV9; clone size: many; CDR3 protein: CASSVGLAGTEYNSPLHF; CDR3 DNA: TGTGCCAGCAGCGTAGGTCTCGCAGGCACCGAATATAATTCACCCCTCCACTTT
J gene: TRBJ2-3; D gene: TRBD2; V gene: TRBV7-3; clone size: -; CDR3 protein: CASSLASGRNTDTQYF; CDR3 DNA: TGTGCCAGCAGCTTAGCTAGCGGGAGGAATACAGATACGCAGTATTTT
J gene: TRBJ2-1; D gene: TRBD2; V gene: TRBV14; clone size: many; CDR3 protein: CASSQGLAGVNEQFF; CDR3 DNA: TGTGCCAGCAGCCAGGGACTAGCGGGAGTCAATGAGCAGTTCTTC
J gene: TRBJ1-1; D gene: -; V gene: TRBV3-1; clone size: -; CDR3 protein: CASSLSSTWGIAFF; CDR3 DNA: TGTGCCAGCAGCCTCTCCTCGACCTGGGGCATAGCTTTCTTT
J gene: TRBJ2-1; D gene: -; V gene: TRBV12-3/TRBV12-4; clone size: -; CDR3 protein: CASRNTGKGEQFF; CDR3 DNA: TGTGCCAGCAGAAACACGGGGAAAGGGGAGCAGTTCTTC
J gene: TRBJ2-3; D gene: -; V gene: TRBV11-2; clone size: many; CDR3 protein: CASSLSPQTSDTQYF; CDR3 DNA: TGTGCCAGCAGCTTATCCCCCCAAACATCAGATACGCAGTATTTT
J gene: TRBJ1-4; D gene: -; V gene: TRBV10-3; clone size: many; CDR3 protein: CAISAGTATNEKLFF; CDR3 DNA: TGTGCCATCAGCGCTGGTACAGCAACTAATGAAAAACTGTTTTTT
J gene: TRBJ1-1; D gene: -; V gene: TRBV7-3; clone size: -; CDR3 protein: CASSLGVWTEAFF; CDR3 DNA: TGTGCCAGCAGCTTAGGGGTATGGACTGAAGCTTTCTTT
J gene: TRBJ2-1; D gene: -; V gene: TRBV6-2/TRBV6-3; clone size: many; CDR3 protein: CASSRRRGSSYNEQFF; CDR3 DNA: TGTGCCAGCAGTCGAAGGCGGGGCAGCTCCTACAATGAGCAGTTCTTC
J gene: TRBJ1-2; D gene: TRBD1; V gene: TRBV6-2/TRBV6-3; clone size: -; CDR3 protein: CASSYGQGGYTF; CDR3 DNA: TGTGCCAGCAGTTACGGACAGGGAGGCTACACCTTC
J gene: TRBJ2-7; D gene: TRBD2; V gene: TRBV20-1; clone size: few; CDR3 protein: CSAGGTSGPREQYF; CDR3 DNA: TGCAGTGCTGGGGGGACTAGCGGACCTCGCGAGCAGTACTTC
J gene: TRBJ2-1; D gene: -; V gene: TRBV14; clone size: few; CDR3 protein: CASSQVVTRDEEPYNEQFF; CDR3 DNA: TGTGCCAGCAGCCAAGTGGTGACCCGGGACGAAGAGCCCTACAATGAGCAGTTCTTC
J gene: TRBJ2-7; D gene: -; V gene: TRBV28; clone size: many; CDR3 protein: CASQGTEPSYEQYF; CDR3 DNA: TGTGCCAGCCAAGGGACGGAACCTTCCTACGAGCAGTACTTC
J gene: TRBJ2-2; D gene: TRBD2; V gene: TRBV12-3/TRBV12-4; clone size: -; CDR3 protein: CASGTSGRVTGELFF; CDR3 DNA: TGTGCCAGTGGGACTAGCGGGAGGGTGACCGGGGAGCTGTTTTTT
J gene: TRBJ2-5; D gene: -; V gene: TRBV7-2; clone size: -; CDR3 protein: CASSTGLETQYF; CDR3 DNA: TGTGCCAGCAGCACAGGGTTGGAGACCCAGTACTTC
J gene: TRBJ2-3; D gene: -; V gene: TRBV9; clone size: -; CDR3 protein: CASSVNRERADTQYF; CDR3 DNA: TGTGCCAGCAGCGTAAATCGGGAGAGGGCAGATACGCAGTATTTT
J gene: TRBJ1-5; D gene: -; V gene: TRBV19; clone size: -; CDR3 protein: CASTKGGVLNQPQHF; CDR3 DNA: TGTGCCAGTACCAAGGGGGGGGTCCTCAATCAGCCCCAGCATTTT
J gene: TRBJ1-1; D gene: -; V gene: TRBV9; clone size: many; CDR3 protein: CASSAYKNTEAFF; CDR3 DNA: TGTGCCAGCAGCGCCTACAAGAACACTGAAGCTTTCTTT
J gene: TRBJ2-5; D gene: TRBD2; V gene: TRBV4-2; clone size: few; CDR3 protein: CASSQAGTQGGETQYF; CDR3 DNA: TGTGCCAGCAGCCAAGCGGGGACGCAGGGAGGGGAGACCCAGTACTTC
J gene: TRBJ2-1; D gene: -; V gene: TRBV19; clone size: -; CDR3 protein: CASSLLPNEQFF; CDR3 DNA: TGTGCCAGTAGCCTCCTCCCTAATGAGCAGTTCTTC
J gene: TRBJ2-2; D gene: -; V gene: TRBV25-1; clone size: -; CDR3 protein: CATSPLQNTGELFF; CDR3 DNA: TGTGCCACCAGTCCCTTACAAAACACCGGGGAGCTGTTTTTT
J gene: TRBJ2-3; D gene: TRBD2; V gene: TRBV20-1; clone size: -; CDR3 protein: CSAKLAGGADTQYF; CDR3 DNA: TGCAGTGCGAAACTAGCGGGAGGGGCAGATACGCAGTATTTT
J gene: TRBJ1-1; D gene: TRBD1; V gene: TRBV4-1; clone size: -; CDR3 protein: CASSPGTAADAFF; CDR3 DNA: TGCGCCAGCAGCCCTGGGACAGCCGCGGACGCTTTCTTT
J gene: TRBJ1-1; D gene: TRBD1; V gene: TRBV6-1; clone size: many; CDR3 protein: CASSRFTPDRATEAFF; CDR3 DNA: TGTGCCAGCAGCCGATTTACCCCTGACAGGGCCACTGAAGCTTTCTTT
J gene: TRBJ2-7; D gene: -; V gene: TRBV30; clone size: many; CDR3 protein: CAWSGYYEQYF; CDR3 DNA: TGTGCCTGGAGTGGCTACTACGAGCAGTACTTC
J gene: TRBJ2-7; D gene: TRBD2; V gene: TRBV9; clone size: few; CDR3 protein: CASRGFGTSGSWEQYF; CDR3 DNA: TGTGCCAGCAGGGGGTTTGGGACTAGCGGGAGTTGGGAGCAGTACTTC
J gene: TRBJ2-1; D gene: -; V gene: TRBV11-2; clone size: many; CDR3 protein: CASSLSLGGGEQFF; CDR3 DNA: TGTGCCAGCAGCTTATCTTTGGGAGGCGGTGAGCAGTTCTTC
J gene: TRBJ1-2; D gene: TRBD1; V gene: TRBV7-2; clone size: -; CDR3 protein: CATGTGSGYGYTF; CDR3 DNA: TGTGCCACGGGGACAGGGTCTGGCTATGGCTACACCTTC
J gene: TRBJ2-7; D gene: -; V gene: TRBV29-1; clone size: -; CDR3 protein: CSVETAGYEQYF; CDR3 DNA: TGCAGCGTTGAAACCGCAGGCTACGAGCAGTACTTC
J gene: TRBJ2-1; D gene: TRBD2; V gene: TRBV5-6; clone size: -; CDR3 protein: CASSFFLREGSYNEQFF; CDR3 DNA: TGTGCCAGCAGCTTTTTTTTGCGGGAGGGCTCTTACAATGAGCAGTTCTTC
J gene: TRBJ1-1; D gene: -; V gene: TRBV30; clone size: many; CDR3 protein: CAWSPRAREAFF; CDR3 DNA: TGTGCCTGGAGCCCCAGGGCCCGAGAAGCTTTCTTT
J gene: TRBJ1-5; D gene: -; V gene: TRBV19; clone size: few; CDR3 protein: CASSIFEGSQGSNQPQHF; CDR3 DNA: TGTGCCAGTAGTATCTTTGAGGGTAGTCAGGGGAGCAATCAGCCCCAGCATTTT
J gene: TRBJ1-1; D gene: TRBD1; V gene: TRBV6-5; clone size: once; CDR3 protein: CASSYSWDRGGTEAFF; CDR3 DNA: TGTGCCAGCAGTTACTCGTGGGACAGGGGAGGCACTGAAGCTTTCTTT
J gene: TRBJ1-2; D gene: -; V gene: TRBV28; clone size: -; CDR3 protein: CASSLPDTGTDYGYTF; CDR3 DNA: TGTGCCAGCAGTTTACCCGATACCGGGACGGACTATGGCTACACCTTC
J gene: TRBJ2-2; D gene: -; V gene: TRBV9; clone size: -; CDR3 protein: CASSVGRGGTGELFF; CDR3 DNA: TGTGCCAGCAGCGTAGGCCGGGGCGGCACCGGGGAGCTGTTTTTT